The 29 T cell receptor beta chains below come from one sample, sequenced in a study of identical twins. MiXCR, applied by TCRdb to the 5' RACE reads, yields one record per CDR3 protein. The sample includes 640,000 or so distinct CDR3 sequences, around 6.1% of them seen just once. Sample: naive T cells sorted from blood. Every receptor here comes from a man aged 18 to 29 in good health.

This clonotype was detected a few times. A read error may explain this, as a much larger clone is one base away. V usage is TRBV12-3 or TRBV12-4 and J usage is TRBJ2-1, with 9 bases lining up with TRBD2. The length of the CDR3 is 15 residues. The trim removed 2 bases at V and 3 bases at J, leaving 2 bases unmatched. The CDR3 here is CASSLLAGNYNEQFF. The CDR3 coding sequence is TGTGCCAGCAGTTTACTAGCGGGAAACTACAATGAGCAGTTCTTC.

Ten or more counts support this clonotype. This chain joins TRBV27 and TRBJ2-7; 10 bases match TRBD2. The CDR3 sequence is 16 residues long. CDR1 is MNHEY and CDR2 is SMNVEV in the germline V gene (reference sequence). V dropped 5 bases and J dropped 6; count of bases not matched to a gene: 13. The CDR3 coding sequence is TGTGCCAGCAGTCTAAAAAGCGGGAGGGAGTCTCTCGAGCAGTACTTC. Its translation: CASSLKSGRESLEQYF.

The rearrangement joins TRBV24-1 to TRBJ2-7; D remains unclear. The germline V and J ends were trimmed by 2 bases and 4 bases, with 5 bases remaining between them. CDR1 and CDR2 (germline): KGHDR, SFDVKD. The CDR3 consists of 12 residues. The CDR3 reads CATSDWGYEQYF. The CDR3 DNA reads TGTGCCACCAGTGATTGGGGTTACGAGCAGTACTTC.

V usage is TRBV6-2 or TRBV6-3 and J usage is TRBJ2-7; the match to TRBD1 covers 8 bases. This CDR3 region has 15 residues. The germline gives CDR1 MNHEY, CDR2 SVGEGT. V was pared by 2 bases and J by 6 bases, with 9 bases of the junction left unmatched. CDR3 protein: CASSYERTGRLEQYV. The CDR3 nucleotides are TGTGCCAGCAGTTACGAGAGGACAGGGAGGCTCGAGCAGTACGTC.

In this sample, this clonotype turned up a few times. The rearrangement joins TRBV12-3 or TRBV12-4 to TRBJ2-5; no reliable D call. This CDR3 is built from 16 residues. Trimming stripped 3 bases from V and 3 bases from J, with 17 bases between. Here the CDR3 reads CASSFKASLEEETQYF. In nucleotides, the CDR3 is TGTGCCAGCAGTTTCAAGGCCTCGTTGGAAGAAGAGACCCAGTACTTC.

This clonotype has a count of ten or more. The V and J genes are TRBV12-3 or TRBV12-4 and TRBJ2-3; unclear D gene. Trimming took 5 bases from V and 4 from J, leaving 7 bases between them. This CDR3 spans 12 amino acids. As DNA, the CDR3 is TGTGCCAGCAGTAACCAAGCAGATACGCAGTATTTT. This gives the protein CASSNQADTQYF.

This clonotype was found many times. The junction shows a germline mismatch at one end, possibly a read error. The V gene is TRBV20-1, the J gene TRBJ2-3, with 13 positions matching TRBD2. Germline CDR1 reads DFQATT; CDR2 reads SNEGSKA (reference sequence). The CDR3 spans 10 residues. The CDR3 DNA sequence: TGCAGTGCTAGAGGGACTAGCGGGAGTTTT. The encoded protein is CSARGTSGSF.

This chain links TRBV4-1 with TRBJ2-2; D possibly corresponds to TRBD1 (6 bases). CDR1 MGHRA and CDR2 YSYEKL come from the germline V gene. The CDR3 is made up of 15 amino acids. Trimming took off 4 bases at V and 3 bases at J, with 12 bases between the two ends. The CDR3 sequence is CASSRQGMDTGELFF. The DNA for the CDR3 is TGCGCCAGCAGCCGGCAGGGGATGGACACCGGGGAGCTGTTTTTT.

This clonotype was detected ten times or more. The gene calls are TRBV20-1 and TRBJ2-1; the match to TRBD2 covers 9 bases. Germline trimming cut 3 bases from V and 9 bases from J; bases unmatched to any gene: 6. The CDR3 consists of 13 residues. Germline CDR1 reads DFQATT; CDR2 reads SNEGSKA (reference sequence). The CDR3 bases are TGCAGTGCTAGGAGCGTAGCGGGAGTTGAGCAGTTCTTC. Translating it yields CSARSVAGVEQFF.

This clonotype has more than one count but fewer than ten. The rearrangement links TRBV5-1 to TRBJ2-1, with 7 bases matching TRBD2. CDR1 SGHRS and CDR2 YFSETQ come from the germline V gene. J gave up 0 bases and V 4 bases, and 4 bases lay outside the gene matches. CDR3 length: 15 amino acids. The CDR3 reads CASSNGRSSYNEQFF. In nucleotides, the CDR3 is TGCGCCAGCAGCAACGGGAGGAGCTCCTACAATGAGCAGTTCTTC.

Ten or more counts support this clonotype. The rearrangement joins TRBV12-3 or TRBV12-4 to TRBJ1-3, with 8 nucleotides matching TRBD1. The ends lost 7 bases at V and 2 bases at J; junction bases unmatched: 4. The CDR3 extends over 14 amino acids. CDR3 loop: CASNLDRAGNTIYF. The CDR3 region has the DNA TGTGCCAGCAACCTGGACAGGGCTGGAAACACCATATATTTT.

The sample holds a few counts of this clonotype. The chain couples TRBV15 to TRBJ2-1; 7 bases agree with TRBD2. There are 14 residues in the CDR3. Germline-derived CDR1 and CDR2 are LNHNV and YYDKDF (reference sequence). V lost 1 base and J lost 15; bases outside the gene matches: 12. The CDR3 protein is CATSRGEGLQGGFF. CDR3 sequence (DNA): TGTGCCACCAGCAGAGGGGAGGGCCTGCAGGGAGGGTTCTTC. Combining the CDR3 with reference TRBV15 and TRBJ2-1 gives the whole variable domain DAMVIQNPRYQVTQFGKPVTLSCSQTLNHNVMYWYQQKSSQAPKLLFHYYDKDFNNEADTPDNFQSRRPNTSFCFLDIRSPGLGDTAMYLCATSRGEGLQGGFFGPGTRLTVL.

This clonotype was observed a handful of times. The chain links TRBV19 to TRBJ2-6, with a possible D match to TRBD1 (5 bases). Trimming pared 10 bases from V and 4 bases from J, leaving 14 bases between. This CDR3 spans 14 amino acids. Germline-derived CDR1 and CDR2 are LNHDA and SQIVND (reference sequence). The CDR3 DNA is TGTGCCATTTCAGACAGTTCGGGGGCCAACGTCCTGACTTTC. It is translated as CAISDSSGANVLTF.

The chain has TRBV7-2 and TRBJ1-1; D not resolved. V was cut by 3 bases and J by 5 bases, with 10 bases left in between. The CDR3 extends over 13 amino acids. From germline, CDR1 is SGHTA and CDR2 FQGNSA. The CDR3 region is CASSFALGTEAFF. The DNA for the CDR3 is TGTGCCAGCAGCTTCGCCTTGGGGACTGAAGCTTTCTTT.

This clonotype was found many times. The gene calls are TRBV5-6 and TRBJ2-7; 8 bases align to TRBD1. In germline, CDR1 is SGHDT, CDR2 YYEEEE. CDR3 size: 14 residues. V lost 5 bases and J lost 1; bases outside the gene matches: 5. In nucleotides, the CDR3 is TGTGCCAGCAGACGGACAGGGCTTTCCTACGAGCAGTACTTC. Protein: CASRRTGLSYEQYF. The variable domain in full, with the rest retrieved from reference TRBV5-6 and TRBJ2-7, is DAGVTQSPTHLIKTRGQQVTLRCSPKSGHDTVSWYQQALGQGPQFIFQYYEEEERQRGNFPDRFSGHQFPNYSSELNVNALLLGDSALYLCASRRTGLSYEQYFGPGTRLTVT.

The DNA for the CDR3 is TGCGCCAGCAGCCAAATCACTACAGATACGCAGTATTTT. It is translated as CASSQITTDTQYF. V gene TRBV4-1 combines with J gene TRBJ2-3, with D uncertain. There are 13 residues in the CDR3. Germline V gene data show CDR1 as MGHRA and CDR2 as YSYEKL. The ends were cut back, 2 bases at V and 3 bases at J, with 6 bases in the middle.

The chain is built from TRBV15 and TRBJ2-2, with D perhaps matching TRBD2 (7 bases). CDR1 and CDR2 (germline): LNHNV, YYDKDF (reference sequence). There are 15 residues in the CDR3. Trimming removed 6 bases at V and 4 bases at J, with 15 bases between. The CDR3 DNA reads as TGTGCCACCAGTATATGGGGGGGCAGCACCGGGGAGCTGTTTTTT. Protein: CATSIWGGSTGELFF.

In its sample, this clonotype was seen once. The chain joins TRBV5-1 to TRBJ2-2, with TRBD2 matching over 11 bases. V shed 0 bases, J shed 4 bases, and the junction held 5 bases outside the gene matches. CDR1 is SGHRS and CDR2 is YFSETQ in the germline V gene. The CDR3 covers 17 residues. The CDR3, as DNA: TGCGCCAGCAGCTTGGAGGTTAGCGGGAGGGCCACCGGGGAGCTGTTTTTT. This gives the protein CASSLEVSGRATGELFF. Filled out from reference TRBV5-1 and TRBJ2-2, the complete variable domain reads KAGVTQTPRYLIKTRGQQVTLSCSPISGHRSVSWYQQTPGQGLQFLFEYFSETQRNKGNFPGRFSGRQFSNSRSEMNVSTLELGDSALYLCASSLEVSGRATGELFFGEGSRLTVL.

This clonotype appeared many times. The V and J genes are TRBV7-2 and TRBJ1-1; 10 bases fit TRBD1. This CDR3 has 15 amino acids. The germline V gene encodes CDR1 SGHTA and CDR2 FQGNSA. The ends lost 5 bases at V and 1 base at J; junction bases unmatched: 4. The DNA of the CDR3 is TGTGCCAGCAGCCCTAGGGACAGGGGGAACACTGAAGCTTTCTTT. Translating gives CASSPRDRGNTEAFF.

This clonotype was seen ten or more times. The chain couples TRBV25-1 to TRBJ1-1, with unresolved D. V dropped 3 bases and J dropped 0 bases, with 2 bases sitting between them. CDR1 and CDR2 from the germline V gene are MGHDK and SYGVNS. This CDR3 has 12 amino acids. CDR3 in amino acids: CASSDMNTEAFF. DNA for the CDR3: TGTGCCAGCAGTGACATGAACACTGAAGCTTTCTTT.

This clonotype was seen at least ten times. J is TRBJ2-1 and V is TRBV20-1, with 11 bases aligning to TRBD2. Germline CDR1 and CDR2: DFQATT and SNEGSKA (reference sequence). The CDR3 consists of 15 residues. The V and J ends lost 6 bases and 5 bases, in that order; junction bases with no gene match: 9. For the CDR3, the DNA is TGCAGTGCCCTCACCCTAGCGGGAGGCGACAATGAGCAGTTCTTC. Its translation is CSALTLAGGDNEQFF.

Notes on this clonotype: This may be a read error, as it is one base from a much larger clone. This chain connects TRBV5-6 to TRBJ2-1; D is perhaps TRBD1 (5 bases). V was cut by 4 bases and J by 0 bases, with 14 bases left in between. The CDR3 consists of 16 residues. Germline lookup yields CDR1 SGHDT and CDR2 YYEEEE. The CDR3, as DNA: TGTGCCAGCAGCGGTTTGGGGCTGGGCTCCTACAATGAGCAGTTCTTC. Protein product: CASSGLGLGSYNEQFF.

This clonotype was picked up a small number of times. The rearrangement links TRBV11-2 to TRBJ2-4; 8 bases match TRBD2. The CDR3 has 17 amino acids. The ends lost 4 bases at V and 0 bases at J; junction bases unmatched: 8. In germline, CDR1 is SGHAT, CDR2 FQNNGV. The CDR3 sequence is CASSYGRANLAKNIQYF. The CDR3 DNA reads TGTGCCAGCAGCTACGGGAGGGCCAATTTAGCCAAAAACATTCAGTACTTC.

This clonotype was found many times. The chain recombines TRBV12-3 or TRBV12-4 with TRBJ2-2; TRBD1 matches at 8 bases. The CDR3 totals 15 residues. The junction had 6 bases not matched to a gene; V was cut back by 5 bases and J by 4 bases. CDR3 DNA sequence: TGTGCCAGCAGTACTGGACAGGGCCTCACCGGGGAGCTGTTTTTT. Encoded protein: CASSTGQGLTGELFF.

This clonotype was recorded a few times. The rearrangement uses TRBV30 and TRBJ2-4, with TRBD2 identical over 15 bases. In germline, CDR1 is GTSNPN, CDR2 SVGIG (reference sequence). The CDR3 has 14 amino acids. Germline trimming cut 3 bases from V and 14 bases from J; bases unmatched to any gene: 8. The CDR3 here is CAWRLGLAGGQEYF. In DNA, the CDR3 is TGTGCCTGGAGGCTCGGACTAGCGGGAGGGCAAGAGTACTTC. The variable domain in full, completed from reference TRBV30 and TRBJ2-4, reads SQTIHQWPATLVQPVGSPLSLECTVEGTSNPNLYWYRQAAGRGLQLLFYSVGIGQISSEVPQNLSASRPQDRQFILSSKKLLLSDSGFYLCAWRLGLAGGQEYFGAGTRLSVL.

The V gene is TRBV4-3, the J gene TRBJ2-5, with 8 bases identical to TRBD2. The germline gives CDR1 LGHNA, CDR2 YSLEER. J gave up 5 bases and V 0 bases, and 2 bases lay outside the gene matches. The CDR3 contains 14 residues. The CDR3, as DNA: TGCGCCAGCAGCCAAGAACCGGGGGGGGAGACCCAGTACTTC. This codes for CASSQEPGGETQYF.

This clonotype was picked up a small number of times. The rearrangement links TRBV30 to TRBJ1-2; tentative D call: TRBD1 (6 bases). Germline V lookup: CDR1 GTSNPN, CDR2 SVGIG (reference sequence). CDR3 length: 14 amino acids. Deletions cut 0 bases from V and 4 bases from J, with 12 bases between. The CDR3 sequence is CAWSVGGAVYGYTF. CDR3 nucleotides: TGTGCCTGGAGTGTGGGGGGCGCAGTCTATGGCTACACCTTC. Full variable domain (remainder filled in from reference TRBV30 and TRBJ1-2): SQTIHQWPATLVQPVGSPLSLECTVEGTSNPNLYWYRQAAGRGLQLLFYSVGIGQISSEVPQNLSASRPQDRQFILSSKKLLLSDSGFYLCAWSVGGAVYGYTFGSGTRLTVV.

This clonotype was recorded a few times. V usage is TRBV29-1 and J usage is TRBJ2-1; 13 nucleotides agree with TRBD2. Germline V gene lookup returns CDR1 SQVTM and CDR2 ANQGSEA. The CDR3 consists of 20 residues. Trimming removed 0 bases from V and 2 bases from J; junction bases left unmatched: 13. The CDR3 is CSVEEGFGLAGVGAYNEQFF. The CDR3 DNA reads TGCAGCGTTGAAGAGGGATTCGGACTAGCGGGAGTTGGGGCCTACAATGAGCAGTTCTTC.

The genes are TRBV6-5 and TRBJ1-1; the D gene is possibly TRBD1 (5 bases). The CDR3 runs to 13 residues. Trimming removed 0 bases at V and 7 bases at J, with 9 bases between. Per germline, CDR1 MNHEY and CDR2 SVGAGI. In DNA, the CDR3 is TGTGCCAGCAGTTACTCGGTGCAGGGTGAAGCTTTCTTT. This translates into CASSYSVQGEAFF.